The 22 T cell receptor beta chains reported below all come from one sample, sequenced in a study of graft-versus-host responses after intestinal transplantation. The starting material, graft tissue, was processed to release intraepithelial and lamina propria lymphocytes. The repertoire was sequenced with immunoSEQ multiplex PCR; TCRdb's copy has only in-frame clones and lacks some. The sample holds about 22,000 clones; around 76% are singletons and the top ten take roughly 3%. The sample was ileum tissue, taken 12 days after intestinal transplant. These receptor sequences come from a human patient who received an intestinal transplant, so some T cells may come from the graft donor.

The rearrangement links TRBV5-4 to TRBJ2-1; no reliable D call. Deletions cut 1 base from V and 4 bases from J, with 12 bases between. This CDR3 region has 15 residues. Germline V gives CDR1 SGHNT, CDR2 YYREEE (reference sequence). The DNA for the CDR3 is TGTGCCAGCAGCTTGAGCCAAAGCCTTTACAATGAGCAGTTCTTC. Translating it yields CASSLSQSLYNEQFF.

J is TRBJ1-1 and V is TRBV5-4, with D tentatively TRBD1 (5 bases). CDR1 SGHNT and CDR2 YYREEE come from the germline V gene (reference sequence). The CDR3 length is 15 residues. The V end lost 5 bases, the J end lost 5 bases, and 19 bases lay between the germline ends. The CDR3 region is CASSRHGALGTEAFF. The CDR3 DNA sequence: TGTGCCAGCAGTAGACATGGGGCCCTTGGGACTGAAGCTTTCTTT.

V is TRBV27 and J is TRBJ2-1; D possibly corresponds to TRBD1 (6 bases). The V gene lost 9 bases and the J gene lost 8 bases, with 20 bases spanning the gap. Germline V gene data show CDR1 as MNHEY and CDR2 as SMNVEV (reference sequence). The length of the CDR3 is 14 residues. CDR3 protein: CASGRTDLLHEQFF. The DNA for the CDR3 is TGTGCCAGTGGAAGGACAGACCTCCTCCATGAGCAGTTCTTC.

CDR3: CASSLDRTPPEQYF. CDR3 DNA: TGTGCCAGCAGCTTGGACAGGACCCCTCCCGAGCAGTACTTC. This chain uses TRBV5-6 with TRBJ2-7, with D possibly TRBD1 on 5 matching bases. The V gene's germline CDR1 is SGHDT and CDR2 YYEEEE. With 0 bases removed from V and 6 bases from J, the gap between germline ends came to 13 bases. The CDR3 consists of 14 residues.

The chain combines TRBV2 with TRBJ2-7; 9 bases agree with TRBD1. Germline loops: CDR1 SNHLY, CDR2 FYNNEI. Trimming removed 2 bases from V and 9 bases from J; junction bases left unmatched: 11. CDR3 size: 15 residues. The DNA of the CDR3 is TGTGCCAGCAGTGAACGGGGACAGGGTGTGGGAACGCAGTACTTC. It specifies CASSERGQGVGTQYF.

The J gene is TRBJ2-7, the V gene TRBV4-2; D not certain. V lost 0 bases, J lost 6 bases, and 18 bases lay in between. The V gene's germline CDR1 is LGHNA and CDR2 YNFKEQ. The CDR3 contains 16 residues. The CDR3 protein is CASSQDLVGSLPEQYF. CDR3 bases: TGTGCCAGCAGCCAAGATCTGGTCGGTTCTCTGCCCGAGCAGTACTTC.

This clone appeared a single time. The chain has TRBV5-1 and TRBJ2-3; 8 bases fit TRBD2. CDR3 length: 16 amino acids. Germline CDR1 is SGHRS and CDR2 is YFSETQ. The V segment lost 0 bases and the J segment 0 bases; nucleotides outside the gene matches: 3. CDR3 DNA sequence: TGCGCCAGCAGCTTGGTACTAGCGGCGAGCACAGATACGCAGTATTTT. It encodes CASSLVLAASTDTQYF.

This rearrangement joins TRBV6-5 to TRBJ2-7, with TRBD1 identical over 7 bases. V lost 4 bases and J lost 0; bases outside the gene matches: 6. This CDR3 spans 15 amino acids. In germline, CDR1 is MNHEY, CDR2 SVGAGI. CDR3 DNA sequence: TGTGCCAGCAGTTCGTACAGGGGCGTCTCCTACGAGCAGTACTTC. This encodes CASSSYRGVSYEQYF.

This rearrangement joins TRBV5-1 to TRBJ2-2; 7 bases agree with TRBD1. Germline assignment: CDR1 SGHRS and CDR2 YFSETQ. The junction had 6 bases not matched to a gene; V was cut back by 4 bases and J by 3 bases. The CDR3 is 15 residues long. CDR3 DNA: TGCGCCAGCAGCCGCGGACAGGACTACACCGGGGAGCTGTTTTTT. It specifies CASSRGQDYTGELFF. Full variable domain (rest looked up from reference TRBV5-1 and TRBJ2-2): KAGVTQTPRYLIKTRGQQVTLSCSPISGHRSVSWYQQTPGQGLQFLFEYFSETQRNKGNFPGRFSGRQFSNSRSEMNVSTLELGDSALYLCASSRGQDYTGELFFGEGSRLTVL.

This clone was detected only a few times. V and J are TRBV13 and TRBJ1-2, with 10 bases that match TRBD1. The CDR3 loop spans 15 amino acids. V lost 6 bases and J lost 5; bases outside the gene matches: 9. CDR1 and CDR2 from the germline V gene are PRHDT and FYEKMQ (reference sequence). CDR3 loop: CASSADRGPSYGYTF. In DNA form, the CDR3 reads TGTGCCAGCAGTGCCGACAGGGGGCCTTCGTATGGCTACACCTTC.

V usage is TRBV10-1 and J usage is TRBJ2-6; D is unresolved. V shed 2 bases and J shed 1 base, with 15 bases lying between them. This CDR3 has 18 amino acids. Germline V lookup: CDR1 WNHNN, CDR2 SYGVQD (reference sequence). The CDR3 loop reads CASSEGSRNHSGANVLTF. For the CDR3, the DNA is TGCGCCAGCAGTGAGGGTTCGAGAAACCATTCTGGGGCCAACGTCCTGACTTTC.

The CDR3 nucleotides read TGTGCCACCAAGAGCACAGGGGGTTGGACTGAAGCTTTCTTT. The encoded protein is CATKSTGGWTEAFF. The chain has TRBV2 and TRBJ1-1; 8 bases line up with TRBD1. The V segment lost 10 bases and the J segment 5 bases; nucleotides outside the gene matches: 12. The CDR3 is 14 amino acids. Germline V lookup: CDR1 SNHLY, CDR2 FYNNEI.

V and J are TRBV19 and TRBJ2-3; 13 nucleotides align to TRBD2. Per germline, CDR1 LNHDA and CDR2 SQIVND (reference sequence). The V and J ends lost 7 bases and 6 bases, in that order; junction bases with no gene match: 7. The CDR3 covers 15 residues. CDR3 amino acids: CASTPTSGRSDTQYF. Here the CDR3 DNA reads TGTGCCAGTACCCCGACTAGCGGGAGGTCCGATACGCAGTATTTT.

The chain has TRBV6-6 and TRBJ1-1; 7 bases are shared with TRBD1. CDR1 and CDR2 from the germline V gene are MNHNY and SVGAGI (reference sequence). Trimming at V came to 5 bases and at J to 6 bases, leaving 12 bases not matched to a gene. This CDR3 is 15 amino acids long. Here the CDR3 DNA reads TGTGCCAGCAGTCATCGACAGGGTCACAGTTCTGAAGCTTTCTTT. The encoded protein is CASSHRQGHSSEAFF.

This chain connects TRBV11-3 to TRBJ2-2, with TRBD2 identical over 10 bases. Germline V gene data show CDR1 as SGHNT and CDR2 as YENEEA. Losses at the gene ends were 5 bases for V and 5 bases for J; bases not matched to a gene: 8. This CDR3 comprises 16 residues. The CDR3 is CASSPIAGGRTGELFF. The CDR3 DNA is TGTGCCAGCAGCCCAATAGCGGGGGGAAGAACCGGGGAGCTGTTTTTT.

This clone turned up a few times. The CDR3 sequence: CASSHRQGNRHEAFF. CDR3 sequence (DNA): TGTGCCAGCAGCCACCGACAGGGCAACCGTCATGAAGCTTTCTTT. This sequence joins TRBV7-2 and TRBJ1-1, with 7 nucleotides matching TRBD1. Germline V gene lookup returns CDR1 SGHTA and CDR2 FQGNSA. V lost 5 bases and J lost 7; bases outside the gene matches: 13. The CDR3 runs 15 residues. Supplemented by reference TRBV7-2 and TRBJ1-1, the full variable domain reads GAGVSQSPSNKVTEKGKDVELRCDPISGHTALYWYRQSLGQGLEFLIYFQGNSAPDKSGLPSDRFSAERTGGSVSTLTIQRTQQEDSAVYLCASSHRQGNRHEAFFGQGTRLTVV.

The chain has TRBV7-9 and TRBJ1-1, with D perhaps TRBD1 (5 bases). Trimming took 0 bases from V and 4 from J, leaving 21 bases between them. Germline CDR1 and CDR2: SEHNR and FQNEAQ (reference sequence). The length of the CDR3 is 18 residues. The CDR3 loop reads CASSLARYTGGDSTEAFF. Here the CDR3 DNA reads TGTGCCAGCAGCTTAGCCCGTTACACGGGGGGTGATAGCACTGAAGCTTTCTTT.

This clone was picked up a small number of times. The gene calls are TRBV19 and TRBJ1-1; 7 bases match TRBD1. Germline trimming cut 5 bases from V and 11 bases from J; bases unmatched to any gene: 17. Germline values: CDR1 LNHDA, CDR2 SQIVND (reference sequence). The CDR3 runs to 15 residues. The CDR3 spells CASSVEQGFDRGAFF. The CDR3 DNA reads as TGTGCCAGTAGTGTGGAACAGGGGTTCGACAGAGGGGCTTTCTTT. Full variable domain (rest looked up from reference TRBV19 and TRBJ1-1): DGGITQSPKYLFRKEGQNVTLSCEQNLNHDAMYWYRQDPGQGLRLIYYSQIVNDFQKGDIAEGYSVSREKKESFPLTVTSAQKNPTAFYLCASSVEQGFDRGAFFGQGTRLTVV.

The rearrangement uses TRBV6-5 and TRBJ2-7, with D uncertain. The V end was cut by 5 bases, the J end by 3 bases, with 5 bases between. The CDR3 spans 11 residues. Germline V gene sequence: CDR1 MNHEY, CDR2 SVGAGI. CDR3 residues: CASSGLYEQYF. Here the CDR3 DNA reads TGTGCCAGCAGTGGCCTCTACGAGCAGTACTTC.

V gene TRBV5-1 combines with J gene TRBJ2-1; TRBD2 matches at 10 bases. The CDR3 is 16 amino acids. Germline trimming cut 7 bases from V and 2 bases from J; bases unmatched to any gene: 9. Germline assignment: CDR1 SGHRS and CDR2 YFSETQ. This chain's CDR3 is CASRIAGTSAYNEQFF. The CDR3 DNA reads TGCGCCAGCCGAATCGCCGGGACTAGCGCCTACAATGAGCAGTTCTTC.

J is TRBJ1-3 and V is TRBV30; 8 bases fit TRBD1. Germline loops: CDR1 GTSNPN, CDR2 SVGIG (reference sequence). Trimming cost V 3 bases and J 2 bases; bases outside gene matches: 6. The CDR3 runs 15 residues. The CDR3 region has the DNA TGTGCCTGGAGGGAAACAGGGGGAGCTGGAAACACCATATATTTT. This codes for CAWRETGGAGNTIYF.

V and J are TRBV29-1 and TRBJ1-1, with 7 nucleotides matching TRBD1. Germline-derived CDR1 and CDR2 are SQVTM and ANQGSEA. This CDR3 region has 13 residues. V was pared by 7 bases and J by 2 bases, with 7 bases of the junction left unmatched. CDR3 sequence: CSDSGTANTEAFF. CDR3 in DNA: TGCAGCGACTCCGGGACAGCTAACACTGAAGCTTTCTTT.